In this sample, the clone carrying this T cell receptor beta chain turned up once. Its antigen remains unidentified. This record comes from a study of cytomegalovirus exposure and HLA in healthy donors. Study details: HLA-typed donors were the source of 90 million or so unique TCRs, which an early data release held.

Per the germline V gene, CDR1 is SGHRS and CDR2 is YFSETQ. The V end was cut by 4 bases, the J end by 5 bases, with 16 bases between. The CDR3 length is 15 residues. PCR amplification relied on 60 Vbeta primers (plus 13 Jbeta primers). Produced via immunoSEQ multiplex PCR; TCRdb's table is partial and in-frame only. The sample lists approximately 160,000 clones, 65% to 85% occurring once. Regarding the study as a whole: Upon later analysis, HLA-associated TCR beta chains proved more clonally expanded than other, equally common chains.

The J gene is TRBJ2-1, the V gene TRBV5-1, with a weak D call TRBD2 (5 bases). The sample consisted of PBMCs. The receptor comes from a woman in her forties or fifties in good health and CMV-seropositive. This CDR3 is CASSPRADLDNEQFF. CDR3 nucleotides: TGCGCCAGCAGCCCGAGGGCAGACCTGGACAATGAGCAGTTCTTC.